This entry lists 31 T cell receptor beta chains sequenced from one sample in a study of T-cell memory formation after mild COVID-19 (dated by TCRdb to the early 2020s). The library was made by 5' RACE. Sequencing was performed on an Illumina NovaSeq 6000. TCRdb's own reprocessing of the public reads used fastp at Q25 and MiXCR and kept productive beta chains. Here each entry gathers all rows of one CDR3 protein and keeps the most common genes and DNA. This sample holds 140,000 to 150,000 distinct CDR3 sequences; approximately 25% were observed only once. Jointly, the top ten make up approximately 24% of the sample. The sample consisted of PBMCs or a T cell subset sorted from them (not recorded which). Every receptor here comes from an adult woman who had mild COVID-19 (a few samples of this study predate the infection). The sample titles of this study are shuffled in the database, so cell type and time point are left out; the donor was told from shared clones.

This clonotype was detected a few times. The chain is built from TRBV13 and TRBJ2-7; D may be TRBD1 (5 bases). V was cut by 1 base and J by 2 bases, with 12 bases left in between. Germline values: CDR1 PRHDT, CDR2 FYEKMQ (reference sequence). This CDR3 has 15 residues. CDR3 sequence: CASSLAQGDPYEQYF. DNA for the CDR3: TGTGCCAGCAGCTTAGCTCAGGGTGACCCCTACGAGCAGTACTTC.

This clonotype was seen more than once but under ten times. The genes are TRBV19 and TRBJ2-7; no clear D gene. V lost 2 bases and J 3 bases, leaving 17 bases between the germline ends. The V gene's germline CDR1 is LNHDA and CDR2 SQIVND (reference sequence). The CDR3 covers 16 residues. The CDR3 sequence: CASSINPRRSDYEQYF. CDR3 DNA: TGTGCCAGTAGTATAAACCCTCGCAGGTCCGACTACGAGCAGTACTTC. The full variable domain, with the rest looked up from reference TRBV19 and TRBJ2-7, is DGGITQSPKYLFRKEGQNVTLSCEQNLNHDAMYWYRQDPGQGLRLIYYSQIVNDFQKGDIAEGYSVSREKKESFPLTVTSAQKNPTAFYLCASSINPRRSDYEQYFGPGTRLTVT.

This clonotype was seen a few times. DNA of the CDR3: TGCAGCGTTGAGGGGAGCACAGATACGCAGTATTTT. Its translation: CSVEGSTDTQYF. The V and J genes are TRBV29-1 and TRBJ2-3, with D hard to call. V shed 3 bases and J shed 0 bases, with 4 bases lying between them. This CDR3 contains 12 residues. CDR1 is SQVTM and CDR2 is ANQGSEA in the germline V gene.

V gene TRBV6-6 combines with J gene TRBJ1-1; D is possibly TRBD1 (6 bases). Germline lookup yields CDR1 MNHNY and CDR2 SVGAGI (reference sequence). This CDR3 contains 16 residues. V lost 0 bases to trimming and J lost 1 base, with 12 bases between them. CDR3 nucleotide sequence: TGTGCCAGCAGTTACTCGATGGGGGCTGGGAACACTGAAGCTTTCTTT. Amino acid sequence: CASSYSMGAGNTEAFF.

This chain links TRBV6-2 or TRBV6-3 with TRBJ2-7, with 12 bases that match TRBD2. Unmatched junction bases numbered 9, after V lost 7 bases and J lost 2 bases. This CDR3 comprises 16 residues. The germline V gene has CDR1 MNHEY and CDR2 SVGEGT. For the CDR3, the DNA is TGTGCCAGCACCCGGACTAGCGGGACCCAAGCCTACGAGCAGTACTTC. Translated, it gives CASTRTSGTQAYEQYF.

The CDR3 region has the DNA TGTGCCAGCGGCTCCCCGGGACTCGCCTACGAGCAGTACTTC. It codes for CASGSPGLAYEQYF. This chain joins TRBV11-1 and TRBJ2-7, with D possibly matching TRBD2 (6 bases). V was clipped by 8 bases and J by 2 bases, with 16 bases between them. Germline CDR1 SGHAT, CDR2 FQDESV (reference sequence). The CDR3 runs 14 residues.

This clonotype has a single count. This chain links TRBV18 with TRBJ2-1; D ambiguous. V lost 0 bases, J lost 8 bases, and 5 bases lay in between. The CDR3 spans 12 residues. Germline-derived CDR1 and CDR2 are KGHSH and LQKENI. The CDR3 DNA reads as TGTGCCAGCTCACCACCGGAAGATGAGCAGTTCTTC. Its translation is CASSPPEDEQFF.

The V gene is TRBV9, the J gene TRBJ2-7, with 8 bases identical to TRBD1. V shed 0 bases, J shed 3 bases, and the junction held 2 bases outside the gene matches. The CDR3 has 14 residues. CDR1 SGDLS and CDR2 YYNGEE come from the germline V gene. CDR3 nucleotides: TGTGCCAGCAGCGTAGATGACAGGGGCTACGAGCAGTACTTC. Its protein product is CASSVDDRGYEQYF.

This clonotype showed up just a few times. The rearrangement links TRBV7-9 to TRBJ2-1, with TRBD2 matching 8 bases. The CDR3 runs 15 residues. Looked up from germline, CDR1 is SEHNR and CDR2 is FQNEAQ (reference sequence). V gave up 4 bases and J gave up 4 bases; unmatched junction bases: 6. The CDR3 coding sequence is TGTGCCAGCAGCTCCGGGACTAGTTTGTACAATGAGCAGTTCTTC. It specifies CASSSGTSLYNEQFF.

The chain has TRBV7-9 and TRBJ2-1, with 11 positions matching TRBD2. V shed 1 base, J shed 4 bases, and the junction held 9 bases outside the gene matches. CDR3 size: 18 residues. Germline V gives CDR1 SEHNR, CDR2 FQNEAQ (reference sequence). Here the CDR3 reads CASSLELAGALQYNEQFF. CDR3 bases: TGTGCCAGCAGCTTAGAACTAGCGGGAGCCCTTCAATACAATGAGCAGTTCTTC.

This clonotype was observed a few times. The rearrangement links TRBV27 to TRBJ1-5; 7 nucleotides agree with TRBD1. Germline V gene lookup returns CDR1 MNHEY and CDR2 SMNVEV (reference sequence). Germline trimming cut 9 bases from V and 0 bases from J; bases unmatched to any gene: 2. There are 13 residues in the CDR3. The CDR3 loop is CARGQVSNQPQHF. The CDR3 region has the DNA TGTGCCAGAGGACAGGTTAGCAATCAGCCCCAGCATTTT.

This clonotype was counted between two and nine times. J is TRBJ2-7 and V is TRBV12-3 or TRBV12-4; D is unclear. V gave up 5 bases and J gave up 3 bases, with 11 bases separating them. CDR3 length equals 13 residues. CDR3 sequence reads: CASSVDENYEQYF. The DNA for the CDR3 is TGTGCCAGCAGTGTGGACGAGAACTACGAGCAGTACTTC.

The V and J genes are TRBV6-2 or TRBV6-3 and TRBJ2-3; TRBD2 might be the D (6 bases). V lost 4 bases, J lost 0 bases, and 17 bases lay in between. This CDR3 is 17 amino acids long. Germline V gene sequence: CDR1 MNHEY, CDR2 SVGEGT. The CDR3 reads CASSLFSGDPSTDTQYF. CDR3 nucleotide sequence: TGTGCCAGCAGTTTGTTTAGCGGTGATCCTAGCACAGATACGCAGTATTTT.

This clonotype was observed a handful of times. A junction end diverges from the germline sequence, so it may reflect a read error. J is TRBJ2-5 and V is TRBV7-7; 9 nucleotides agree with TRBD1. Germline V gives CDR1 SSHAT, CDR2 FNYEAQ (reference sequence). The CDR3 runs 16 residues. The CDR3 here is CASSFFPGQGPETQYF. The CDR3 DNA sequence: TGTGCTAGCAGCTTTTTTCCGGGACAGGGACCAGAGACCCAGTACTTC.

This clonotype appeared a few times. The V call is TRBV15, the J call TRBJ2-5; 9 bases are shared with TRBD2. Germline-derived CDR1 and CDR2 are LNHNV and YYDKDF (reference sequence). This CDR3 has 16 residues. The junction had 5 bases not matched to a gene; V was cut back by 0 bases and J by 3 bases. For the CDR3, the DNA is TGTGCCACCAGCAGAGATTGGCGGGGGGGAGAAGAGACCCAGTACTTC. The encoded protein is CATSRDWRGGEETQYF.

As regards this clonotype: Relative to the germline gene, one junction end is altered; a read error may explain this. CDR3 sequence: CASRLEAGGLAETQYF. CDR3 coding DNA: TGTGCCAGCAGATTAGAAGCGGGGGGGCTCGCGGAGACCCAGTACTTC. J is TRBJ2-5 and V is TRBV7-8; 10 nucleotides agree with TRBD2. Germline CDR1 is SGHVS and CDR2 is FQNEAQ. The CDR3 loop spans 16 amino acids.

The chain couples TRBV27 to TRBJ1-2, with 9 bases matching TRBD1. The CDR3 totals 15 residues. J was trimmed by 4 bases and V by 5 bases; bases with no gene match: 8. Germline CDR1 is MNHEY and CDR2 is SMNVEV (reference sequence). Here the CDR3 reads CASSTGTGPGYGYTF. For the CDR3, the DNA is TGTGCCAGCAGTACGGGGACAGGGCCGGGCTATGGCTACACCTTC.

The chain employs TRBV28 and TRBJ1-1; D unresolved. Per the germline V gene, CDR1 is MDHEN and CDR2 is SYDVKM. The V end lost 5 bases, the J end lost 4 bases, and 2 bases lay between the germline ends. The CDR3 runs to 10 residues. This CDR3 reads CASSRTEAFF. CDR3 sequence (DNA): TGTGCCAGCAGTCGCACTGAAGCTTTCTTT.

The chain couples TRBV10-3 to TRBJ2-1, with D uncertain. The CDR3 covers 13 residues. Germline V lookup: CDR1 ENHRY, CDR2 SYGVKD. Trimming removed 2 bases at V and 4 bases at J, with 6 bases between. This CDR3 reads CAISETSYNEQFF. DNA of the CDR3: TGTGCCATCAGTGAGACCAGTTACAATGAGCAGTTCTTC.

This clonotype has a handful of counts. The chain carries TRBV29-1 and TRBJ2-2; D not resolved. V was trimmed by 6 bases and J by 3 bases, leaving 14 bases between them. CDR1 SQVTM and CDR2 ANQGSEA come from the germline V gene. The CDR3 sequence is 14 residues long. The CDR3 spells CSVETGFYTGELFF. CDR3 sequence (DNA): TGCAGCGTGGAAACCGGGTTTTACACCGGGGAGCTGTTTTTT.

This chain links TRBV7-9 with TRBJ2-3, with TRBD2 identical over 7 bases. There are 15 residues in the CDR3. With V trimmed by 5 bases and J by 2 bases, 7 bases remained unmatched. CDR1 is SEHNR, CDR2 FQNEAQ, per germline (reference sequence). The CDR3 reads CASSETGTTTDTQYF. In DNA form, the CDR3 reads TGTGCCAGCAGCGAAACGGGGACTACCACAGATACGCAGTATTTT.

The sample holds a few counts of this clonotype. The V gene is TRBV11-2, the J gene TRBJ2-7, with 10 positions matching TRBD1. Germline CDR1 is SGHAT and CDR2 is FQNNGV. CDR3 length: 15 amino acids. The V segment lost 1 base and the J segment 2 bases; nucleotides outside the gene matches: 2. The CDR3 DNA reads TGTGCCAGCAGCTTAGTAGGGACAGGGGCCTACGAGCAGTACTTC. Amino acid sequence: CASSLVGTGAYEQYF.

This rearrangement joins TRBV29-1 to TRBJ2-1; D gene uncertain. V was pared by 4 bases and J by 10 bases, with 17 bases between. CDR3 length: 13 residues. Germline V lookup: CDR1 SQVTM, CDR2 ANQGSEA. CDR3 bases: TGCAGCGTTGGAGGTAATCGGATCGGCGAGCAGTTCTTC. Residues: CSVGGNRIGEQFF.

This clonotype was observed a handful of times. This chain connects TRBV5-1 to TRBJ2-1, with D unresolved. Germline V gives CDR1 SGHRS, CDR2 YFSETQ. The CDR3 is 15 residues long. The ends were cut back, 0 bases at V and 0 bases at J, with 7 bases in the middle. CDR3 amino acids: CASSLELSSYNEQFF. The CDR3 coding sequence is TGCGCCAGCAGCTTGGAGCTGAGCTCCTACAATGAGCAGTTCTTC.

This clonotype has just a few counts. J is TRBJ2-4 and V is TRBV9, with no clear D. Germline CDR1 is SGDLS and CDR2 is YYNGEE. Deletions cut 0 bases from V and 6 bases from J, with 16 bases between. The CDR3 covers 16 residues. CDR3 in DNA: TGTGCCAGCAGCGTAGGAGGCGCTATCGGCCCAAACATTCAGTACTTC. Protein: CASSVGGAIGPNIQYF.

The rearrangement uses TRBV18 and TRBJ1-1; TRBD1 is a possible D gene (5 bases). V was trimmed by 3 bases and J by 5 bases, leaving 10 bases between them. CDR3 size: 13 residues. Per germline, CDR1 KGHSH and CDR2 LQKENI. Written as DNA, the CDR3 is TGTGCCAGCTCACCGGTTGGGGGAACTGAAGCTTTCTTT. It codes for CASSPVGGTEAFF.

Note on this clonotype: Mismatch with germline at one junction end may stem from a read error. The chain carries TRBV4-1 and TRBJ1-1; D is possibly TRBD1 (5 bases). Germline V gene data show CDR1 as MGHRA and CDR2 as YSYEKL. The CDR3 has 11 amino acids. The CDR3: CASSQGTEAFF. CDR3 nucleotide sequence: TGTGCCAGTAGTCAGGGCACTGAAGCTTTCTTT.

J is TRBJ2-7 and V is TRBV20-1, with D possibly called TRBD1 or TRBD2 (5 bases each). The CDR3 is 13 amino acids. V was trimmed by 1 base and J by 5 bases, leaving 12 bases between them. Germline V lookup: CDR1 DFQATT, CDR2 SNEGSKA (reference sequence). The CDR3 is CSARGGVANEQYF. The CDR3 region has the DNA TGCAGTGCTAGAGGAGGGGTTGCCAACGAGCAGTACTTC.

Details on this clonotype: One end of the junction is discordant with germline, which a read error may explain. This rearrangement joins TRBV7-9 to TRBJ2-1; 7 bases are a match to TRBD2. Germline V lookup: CDR1 SEHNR, CDR2 FQNEAQ (reference sequence). The CDR3 has 15 amino acids. In DNA, the CDR3 is TGTGCCAGCAGCATAGCACTAGCGACCAACAATGAGCAGTTCTTC. This codes for CASSIALATNNEQFF.

This clonotype was counted once. V is TRBV20-1 and J is TRBJ2-1, with TRBD2 as a possible D gene (6 bases). Per the germline V gene, CDR1 is DFQATT and CDR2 is SNEGSKA (reference sequence). V was cut by 1 base and J by 0 bases, with 16 bases left in between. The CDR3 totals 17 residues. Written as DNA, the CDR3 is TGCAGTGCTAGAGCAGGTGGCGCGGGAAGCTCCTACAATGAGCAGTTCTTC. It is translated as CSARAGGAGSSYNEQFF.

J is TRBJ2-7 and V is TRBV5-1, with 9 bases aligning to TRBD1. Trimming removed 4 bases from V and 3 bases from J; junction bases left unmatched: 11. The CDR3 runs to 16 residues. CDR1 and CDR2 from the germline V gene are SGHRS and YFSETQ. The CDR3 is CASSPEGDRVFYEQYF. Written as DNA, the CDR3 is TGCGCCAGCAGCCCGGAGGGGGACAGGGTTTTCTACGAGCAGTACTTC.